Presented here are 11 T cell receptor beta chains from one specimen sequenced in a study of T cells in women clearing cervical HPV infection. Assay: immunoSEQ multiplex PCR; the TCRdb copy retains only in-frame clones and omits some. The sample spans 25,000 to 30,000 clones; the ten largest clones claim around 10%. What was sequenced was blood buffy coat. These TCRs come from a woman aged 18-70 years with a cervical HPV16 infection that either progressed to CIN3+ or cleared (not recorded which).

As regards this clone: The DNA ends 3 residues before the CDR3 does, and the rest of the CDR3 is filled in from the germline J gene. The gene calls are TRBV20-1 and TRBJ1-2; 7 bases line up with TRBD1. Germline loops: CDR1 DFQATT, CDR2 SNEGSKA (reference sequence). The CDR3 runs to 18 residues. The CDR3 spells CSARDERPDRSIRRSYTF. CDR3 DNA (partial): TGCAGTGCTAGAGATGAGAGACCGGACAGGTCCATACGGCGAAGC.

With respect to this clone: Read sequence stops 3 residues before the CDR3 end, and the germline J gene provides the missing end. The chain is built from TRBV5-1 and TRBJ2-7; D is perhaps TRBD1 (6 bases). Trimming stripped 2 bases from V and 5 bases from J, with 11 bases between. CDR1 is SGHRS, CDR2 YFSETQ, per germline. The CDR3 totals 13 residues. The covered CDR3 bases are TGCGCCAGCAGCTTAGACAGGTCCCACGAG. It specifies CASSLDRSHE. The full CDR3 reads CASSLDRSHEQYF.

To note about this clone: The CDR3 extends 3 residues past the end of the read, so its final part is completed from the germline J gene. V gene TRBV6-2 or TRBV6-3 combines with J gene TRBJ2-7; possibly TRBD1 or TRBD2 for D (6 bases each). V was shortened by 6 bases and J by 3 bases, with 12 bases between the two germline ends. The CDR3 spans 13 residues. Germline values: CDR1 MNHEY, CDR2 SVGEGT. CDR3 region: CASSRGGFYEQYF. CDR3 DNA, as far as it was read: TGTGCCAGCAGCAGGGGAGGCTTCTACGAG.

As concerns this clone: Read sequence stops 3 residues before the CDR3 end, and the germline J gene provides the missing end. This sequence joins TRBV19 and TRBJ2-7, with TRBD1 matching 9 bases. The CDR3 is 14 residues long. Germline loops: CDR1 LNHDA, CDR2 SQIVND (reference sequence). Trimming at V came to 4 bases and at J to 2 bases, leaving 3 bases not matched to a gene. CDR3 DNA, as far as it was read: TGTGCCAGTAGTAGATACAGGGGGCCCTACGAG. Translated: CASSRYRGPYE. The entire CDR3 protein reads CASSRYRGPYEQYF.

With regard to this clone: With the read ending 3 residues before the CDR3 end, the germline J gene is used to fill in that end. This chain links TRBV20-1 with TRBJ2-5; 9 bases are a match to TRBD2. CDR1 is DFQATT, CDR2 SNEGSKA, per germline (reference sequence). Trimming took 5 bases from V and 4 from J; bases not matched to a gene: 14. This CDR3 is built from 16 residues. CDR3 region: CSARRARGGPGETQYF. The CDR3 bases that were read are TGCAGTGCTCGAAGGGCGCGGGGGGGCCCCGGAGAGACC.

Details on this clone: The read falls 3 residues short of the CDR3 end, and the missing part is taken from the germline J gene. The rearrangement links TRBV20-1 to TRBJ2-7; 7 bases line up with TRBD2. CDR1 DFQATT and CDR2 SNEGSKA come from the germline V gene (reference sequence). The CDR3 is 12 amino acids. After removal of 2 bases from V and 5 bases from J, the junction contained 3 bases not matched to a gene. Partial CDR3 DNA: TGCAGTGCTAGACCGGGGGGACACGAG. Its protein is CSARPGGHE. The whole CDR3 region reads CSARPGGHEQYF.

Note on this clone: The sequenced fragment ends 3 residues before the CDR3 boundary, so the rest is inferred from the germline J gene. The genes are TRBV20-1 and TRBJ2-5; 9 bases line up with TRBD2. V lost 5 bases to trimming and J lost 6 bases; unmatched junction nucleotides: 7. This CDR3 is built from 13 residues. Per germline, CDR1 DFQATT and CDR2 SNEGSKA (reference sequence). CDR3: CSADNSGSKTQYF. The CDR3 bases that were read are TGCAGTGCTGATAATAGCGGGAGTAAGACC.

The CDR3: CASSLGETQYF. CDR3 DNA (partial): TGTGCCAGCAGCCTAGGGGAGACC. The gene calls are TRBV14 and TRBJ2-5; D not resolved. The read falls 3 residues short of the CDR3 end, and the missing part is taken from the germline J gene. CDR1 SGHDN and CDR2 FVKESK come from the germline V gene. The CDR3 has 11 amino acids. V lost 4 bases and J lost 5, with 5 bases in between.

Regarding this clone: The read terminates 3 residues before the CDR3 end, so the remaining end is supplied by the germline J gene. The genes are TRBV7-2 and TRBJ1-1; D unresolved. Germline CDR1 SGHTA, CDR2 FQGNSA. The V end lost 1 base, the J end lost 1 base, and 10 bases lay between the germline ends. This CDR3 has 15 residues. CDR3 DNA, as far as it was read: TGTGCCAGCAGCTTAGGATTGTGGCAGAACACTGAA. It specifies CASSLGLWQNTE. The CDR3 in full is CASSLGLWQNTEAFF.

Worth noting for this clone: With the read ending 3 residues before the CDR3 end, the germline J gene is used to fill in that end. The V and J genes are TRBV28 and TRBJ2-7; D is possibly TRBD2 (5 bases). The V gene's germline CDR1 is MDHEN and CDR2 SYDVKM. The CDR3 contains 16 residues. Trimming cost V 5 bases and J 4 bases, with 21 bases left between them. CDR3 protein: CASSPSNRGSPYEQYF. The sequenced part of the CDR3 DNA is TGTGCCAGCAGTCCCTCAAATCGGGGTAGTCCGTACGAG.

In regard to this clone: The read terminates 3 residues ahead of where the CDR3 ends, so the germline J gene completes it. V is TRBV18 and J is TRBJ2-7; 7 bases line up with TRBD1. With 6 bases clipped from V and 2 bases from J, the junction kept 7 bases outside the gene matches. The CDR3 is 14 amino acids. Germline values: CDR1 KGHSH, CDR2 LQKENI. CDR3 bases read: TGTGCCAGCTCCACAGGGGCGGTTACCTACGAG. The encoded protein is CASSTGAVTYE. The whole CDR3 reads CASSTGAVTYEQYF.